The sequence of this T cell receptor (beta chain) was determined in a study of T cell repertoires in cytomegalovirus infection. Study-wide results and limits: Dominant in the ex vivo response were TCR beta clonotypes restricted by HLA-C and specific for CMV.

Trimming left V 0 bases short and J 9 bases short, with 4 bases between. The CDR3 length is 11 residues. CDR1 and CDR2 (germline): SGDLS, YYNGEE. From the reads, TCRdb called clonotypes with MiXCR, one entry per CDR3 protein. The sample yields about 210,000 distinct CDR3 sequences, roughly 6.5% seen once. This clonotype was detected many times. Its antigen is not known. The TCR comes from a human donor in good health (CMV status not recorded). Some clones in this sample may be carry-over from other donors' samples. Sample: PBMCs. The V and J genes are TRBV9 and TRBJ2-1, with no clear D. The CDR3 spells CASSVAVEQFF. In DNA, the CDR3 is TGTGCCAGCAGCGTAGCTGTTGAGCAGTTCTTC.